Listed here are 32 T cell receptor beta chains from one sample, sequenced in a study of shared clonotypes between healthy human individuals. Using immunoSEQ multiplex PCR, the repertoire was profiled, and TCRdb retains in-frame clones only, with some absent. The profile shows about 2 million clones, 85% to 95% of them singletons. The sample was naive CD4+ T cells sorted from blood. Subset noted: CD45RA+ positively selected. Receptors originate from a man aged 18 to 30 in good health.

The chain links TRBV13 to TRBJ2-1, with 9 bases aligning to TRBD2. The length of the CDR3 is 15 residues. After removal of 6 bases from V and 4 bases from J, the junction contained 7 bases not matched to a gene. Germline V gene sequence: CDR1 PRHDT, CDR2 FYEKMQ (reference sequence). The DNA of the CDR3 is TGTGCCAGCAGACGTGCGGGAGGGCGATACAATGAGCAGTTCTTC. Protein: CASRRAGGRYNEQFF.

CDR3 in amino acids: CARARQGTDTQYF. The CDR3 DNA is TGTGCCAGGGCCCGGCAGGGCACAGATACGCAGTATTTT. The rearrangement joins TRBV5-3 to TRBJ2-3; D is ambiguous. TRBV5-3 is an open reading frame, and its role is uncertain. This CDR3 comprises 13 residues. V gave up 8 bases and J gave up 1 base, with 11 bases separating them.

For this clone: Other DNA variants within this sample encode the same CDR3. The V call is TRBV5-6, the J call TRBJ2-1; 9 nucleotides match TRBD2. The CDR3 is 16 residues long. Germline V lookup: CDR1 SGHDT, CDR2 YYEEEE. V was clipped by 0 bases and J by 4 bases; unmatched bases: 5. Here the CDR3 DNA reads TGTGCCAGCAGCTTGGTACGTACTAGCGGGTACAATGAGCAGTTCTTC. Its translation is CASSLVRTSGYNEQFF.

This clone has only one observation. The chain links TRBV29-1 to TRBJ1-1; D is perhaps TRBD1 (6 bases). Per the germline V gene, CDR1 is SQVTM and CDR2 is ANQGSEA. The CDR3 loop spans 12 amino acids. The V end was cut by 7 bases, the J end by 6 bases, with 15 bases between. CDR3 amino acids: CSAARGPAEAFF. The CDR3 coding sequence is TGCAGCGCGGCCAGGGGTCCGGCTGAAGCTTTCTTT.

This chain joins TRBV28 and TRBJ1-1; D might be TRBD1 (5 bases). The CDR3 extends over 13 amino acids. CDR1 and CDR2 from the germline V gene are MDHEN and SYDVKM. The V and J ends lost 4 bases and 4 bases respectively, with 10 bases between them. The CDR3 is CASSYQGSTEAFF. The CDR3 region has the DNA TGTGCCAGCAGTTACCAGGGTAGCACTGAAGCTTTCTTT.

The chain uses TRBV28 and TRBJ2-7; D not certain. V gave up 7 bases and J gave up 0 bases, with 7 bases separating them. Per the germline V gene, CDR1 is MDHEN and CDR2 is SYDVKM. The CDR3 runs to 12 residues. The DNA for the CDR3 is TGTGCCAGCACTTCCCGCTCCTACGAGCAGTACTTC. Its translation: CASTSRSYEQYF. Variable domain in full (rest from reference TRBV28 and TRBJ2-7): DVKVTQSSRYLVKRTGEKVFLECVQDMDHENMFWYRQDPGLGLRLIYFSYDVKMKEKGDIPEGYSVSREKKERFSLILESASTNQTSMYLCASTSRSYEQYFGPGTRLTVT.

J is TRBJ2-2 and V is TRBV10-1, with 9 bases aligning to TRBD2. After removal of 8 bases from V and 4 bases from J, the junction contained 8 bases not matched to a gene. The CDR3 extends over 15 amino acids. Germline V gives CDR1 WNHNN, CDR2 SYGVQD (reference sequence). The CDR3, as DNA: TGCGCCAGCCCCCGGCGCGGGAGGGCCACCGGGGAGCTGTTTTTT. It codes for CASPRRGRATGELFF.

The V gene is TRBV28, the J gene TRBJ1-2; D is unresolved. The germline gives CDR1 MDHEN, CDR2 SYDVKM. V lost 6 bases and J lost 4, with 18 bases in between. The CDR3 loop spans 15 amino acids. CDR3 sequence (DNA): TGTGCCAGCAGCCCTCCCAGGTGGGTAGGCTATGGCTACACCTTC. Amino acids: CASSPPRWVGYGYTF.

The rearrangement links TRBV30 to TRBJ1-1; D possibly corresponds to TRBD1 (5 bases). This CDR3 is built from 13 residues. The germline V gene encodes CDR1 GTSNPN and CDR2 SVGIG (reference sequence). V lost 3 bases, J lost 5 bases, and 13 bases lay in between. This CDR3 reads CAWRSGLRTEAFF. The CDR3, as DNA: TGTGCCTGGAGATCAGGGCTTAGGACTGAAGCTTTCTTT.

CDR3 DNA: TGTGCCAGCAGTTTAAACGGGCGGCCAGATACGCAGTATTTT. Its translation is CASSLNGRPDTQYF. This sequence joins TRBV27 and TRBJ2-3; the D is unclear. Germline assignment: CDR1 MNHEY and CDR2 SMNVEV (reference sequence). The CDR3 is 14 amino acids. The V end lost 2 bases, the J end lost 4 bases, and 10 bases lay between the germline ends.

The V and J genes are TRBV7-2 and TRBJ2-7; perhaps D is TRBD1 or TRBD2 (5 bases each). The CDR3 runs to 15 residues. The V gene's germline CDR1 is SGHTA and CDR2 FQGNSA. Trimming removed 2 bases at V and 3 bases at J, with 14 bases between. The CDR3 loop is CASSLLGTQYYEQYF. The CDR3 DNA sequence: TGTGCCAGCAGCTTATTAGGGACCCAGTACTACGAGCAGTACTTC. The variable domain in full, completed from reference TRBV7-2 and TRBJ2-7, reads GAGVSQSPSNKVTEKGKDVELRCDPISGHTALYWYRQSLGQGLEFLIYFQGNSAPDKSGLPSDRFSAERTGGSVSTLTIQRTQQEDSAVYLCASSLLGTQYYEQYFGPGTRLTVT.

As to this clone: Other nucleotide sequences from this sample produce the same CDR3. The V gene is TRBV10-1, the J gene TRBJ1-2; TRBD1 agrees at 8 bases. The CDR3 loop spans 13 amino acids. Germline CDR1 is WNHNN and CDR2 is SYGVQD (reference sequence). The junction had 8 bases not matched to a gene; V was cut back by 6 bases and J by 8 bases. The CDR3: CASSADRGSGYTF. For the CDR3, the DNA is TGCGCCAGCAGCGCTGACAGGGGTAGCGGCTACACCTTC.

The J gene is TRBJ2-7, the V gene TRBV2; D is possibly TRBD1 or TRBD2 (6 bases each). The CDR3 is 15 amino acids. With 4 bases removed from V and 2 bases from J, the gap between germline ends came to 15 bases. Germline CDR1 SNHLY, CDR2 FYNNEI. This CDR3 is CASSVVGGPPYEQYF. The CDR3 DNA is TGTGCCAGCAGTGTCGTGGGGGGCCCTCCCTACGAGCAGTACTTC. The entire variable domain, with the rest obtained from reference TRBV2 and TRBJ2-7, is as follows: EPEVTQTPSHQVTQMGQEVILRCVPISNHLYFYWYRQILGQKVEFLVSFYNNEISEKSEIFDDQFSVERPDGSNFTLKIRSTKLEDSAMYFCASSVVGGPPYEQYFGPGTRLTVT.

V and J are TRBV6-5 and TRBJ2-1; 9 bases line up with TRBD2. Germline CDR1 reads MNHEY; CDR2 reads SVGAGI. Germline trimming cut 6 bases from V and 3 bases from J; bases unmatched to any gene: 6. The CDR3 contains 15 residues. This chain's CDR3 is CASSLTSGYYNEQFF. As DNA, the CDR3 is TGTGCCAGCAGCCTGACTAGCGGTTACTACAATGAGCAGTTCTTC.

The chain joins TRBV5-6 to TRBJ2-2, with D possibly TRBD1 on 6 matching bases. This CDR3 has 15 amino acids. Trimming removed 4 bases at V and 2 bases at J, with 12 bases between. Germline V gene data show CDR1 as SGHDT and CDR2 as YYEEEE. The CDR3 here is CASSRGTLNTGELFF. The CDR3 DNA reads TGTGCCAGCAGCCGTGGGACACTTAACACCGGGGAGCTGTTTTTT.

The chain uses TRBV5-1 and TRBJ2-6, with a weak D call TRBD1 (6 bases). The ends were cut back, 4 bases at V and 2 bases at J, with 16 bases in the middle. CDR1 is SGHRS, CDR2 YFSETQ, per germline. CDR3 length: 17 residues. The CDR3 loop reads CASSPGQLLTGANVLTF. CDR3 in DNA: TGCGCCAGCAGCCCCGGACAGCTCCTCACTGGGGCCAACGTCCTGACTTTC.

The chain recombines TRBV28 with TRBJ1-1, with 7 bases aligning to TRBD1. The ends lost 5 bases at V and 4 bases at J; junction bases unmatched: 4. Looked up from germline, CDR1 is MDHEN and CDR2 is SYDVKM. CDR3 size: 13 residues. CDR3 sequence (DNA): TGTGCCAGCAGTAATAGACAGGGCACTGAAGCTTTCTTT. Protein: CASSNRQGTEAFF.

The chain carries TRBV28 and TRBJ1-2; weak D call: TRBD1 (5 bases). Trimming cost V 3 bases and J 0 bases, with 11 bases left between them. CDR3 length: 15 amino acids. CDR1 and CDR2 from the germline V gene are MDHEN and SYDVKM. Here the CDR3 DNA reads TGTGCCAGCAGTTTTGCTGGGGCAGCTAACTATGGCTACACCTTC. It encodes CASSFAGAANYGYTF.

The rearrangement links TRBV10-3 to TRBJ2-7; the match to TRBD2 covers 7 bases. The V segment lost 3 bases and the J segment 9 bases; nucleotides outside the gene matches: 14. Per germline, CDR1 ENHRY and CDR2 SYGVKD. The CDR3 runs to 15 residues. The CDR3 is CAISEAGLQTKAQYF. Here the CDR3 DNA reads TGTGCCATCAGTGAAGCGGGACTCCAAACCAAAGCGCAGTACTTC.

Here the CDR3 DNA reads TGTGCCAGCAGTGGTTTACTAGCGACCTACGAGCAGTACTTC. It is translated as CASSGLLATYEQYF. The chain uses TRBV2 and TRBJ2-7; TRBD2 aligns across 7 bases. Germline loops: CDR1 SNHLY, CDR2 FYNNEI. CDR3 length: 14 residues. V gave up 4 bases and J gave up 2 bases; unmatched junction bases: 5.

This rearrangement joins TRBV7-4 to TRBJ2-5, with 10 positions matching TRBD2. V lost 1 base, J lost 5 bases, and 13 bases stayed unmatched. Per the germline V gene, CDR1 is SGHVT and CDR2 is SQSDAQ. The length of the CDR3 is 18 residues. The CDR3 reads CASSLGLAGELGEETQYF. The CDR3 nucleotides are TGTGCCAGCAGCTTAGGCCTAGCGGGAGAGCTAGGGGAGGAGACCCAGTACTTC.

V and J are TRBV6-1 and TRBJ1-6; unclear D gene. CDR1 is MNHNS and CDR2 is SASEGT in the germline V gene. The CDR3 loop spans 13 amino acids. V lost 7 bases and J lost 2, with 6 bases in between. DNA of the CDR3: TGTGCCAGCACTGGGACCTATAATTCACCCCTCCACTTT. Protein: CASTGTYNSPLHF.

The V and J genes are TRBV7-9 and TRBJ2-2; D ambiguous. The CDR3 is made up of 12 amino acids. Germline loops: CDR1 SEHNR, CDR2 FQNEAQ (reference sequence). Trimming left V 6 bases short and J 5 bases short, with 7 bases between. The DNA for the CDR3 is TGTGCCAGCAGGAAGGATACCGGGGAGCTGTTTTTT. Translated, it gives CASRKDTGELFF.

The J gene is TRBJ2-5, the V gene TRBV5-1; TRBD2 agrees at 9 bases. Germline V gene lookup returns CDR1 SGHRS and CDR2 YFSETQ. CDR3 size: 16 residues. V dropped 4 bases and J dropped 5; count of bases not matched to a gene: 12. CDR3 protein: CASSPGLAARGETQYF. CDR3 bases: TGCGCCAGCAGCCCGGGACTAGCCGCTAGAGGGGAGACCCAGTACTTC.

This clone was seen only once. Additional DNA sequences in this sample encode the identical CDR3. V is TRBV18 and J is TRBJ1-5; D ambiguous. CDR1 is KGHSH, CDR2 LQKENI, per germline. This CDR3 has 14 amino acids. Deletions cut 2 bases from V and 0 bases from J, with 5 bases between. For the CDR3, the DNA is TGTGCCAGCTCACCAAGCAGTAGCAATCAGCCCCAGCATTTT. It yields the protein CASSPSSSNQPQHF. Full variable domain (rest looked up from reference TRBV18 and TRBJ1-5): NAGVMQNPRHLVRRRGQEARLRCSPMKGHSHVYWYRQLPEEGLKFMVYLQKENIIDESGMPKERFSAEFPKEGPSILRIQQVVRGDSAAYFCASSPSSSNQPQHFGDGTRLSIL.

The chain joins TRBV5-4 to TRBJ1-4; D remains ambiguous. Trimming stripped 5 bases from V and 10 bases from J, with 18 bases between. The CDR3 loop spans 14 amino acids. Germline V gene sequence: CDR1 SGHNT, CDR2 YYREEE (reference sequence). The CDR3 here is CASSFESPGGKLFF. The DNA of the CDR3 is TGTGCCAGCAGTTTCGAATCGCCGGGAGGAAAACTGTTTTTT. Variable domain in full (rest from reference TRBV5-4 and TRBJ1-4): ETGVTQSPTHLIKTRGQQVTLRCSSQSGHNTVSWYQQALGQGPQFIFQYYREEENGRGNFPPRFSGLQFPNYSSELNVNALELDDSALYLCASSFESPGGKLFFGSGTQLSVL.

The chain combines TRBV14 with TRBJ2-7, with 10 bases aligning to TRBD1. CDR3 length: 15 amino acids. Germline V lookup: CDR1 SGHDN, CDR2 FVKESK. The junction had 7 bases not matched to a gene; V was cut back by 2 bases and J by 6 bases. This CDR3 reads CASSQIRQGASEQYF. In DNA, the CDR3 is TGTGCCAGCAGCCAAATAAGACAGGGGGCGAGCGAGCAGTACTTC.

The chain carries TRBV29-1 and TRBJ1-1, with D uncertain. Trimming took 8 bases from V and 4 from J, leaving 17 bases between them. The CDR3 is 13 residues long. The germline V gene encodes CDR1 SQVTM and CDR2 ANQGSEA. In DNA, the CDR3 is TGCAGCTTAGGTCAACCCGAAGGCACTGAAGCTTTCTTT. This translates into CSLGQPEGTEAFF. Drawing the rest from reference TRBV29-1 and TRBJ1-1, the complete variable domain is SAVISQKPSRDICQRGTSLTIQCQVDSQVTMMFWYRQQPGQSLTLIATANQGSEATYESGFVIDKFPISRPNLTFSTLTVSNMSPEDSSIYLCSLGQPEGTEAFFGQGTRLTVV.

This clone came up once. The CDR3 region has the DNA TGTGCCAGCAGTCCCGGGTCTCCTTCTCAGGCGAAACTGTTTTTT. It codes for CASSPGSPSQAKLFF. The rearrangement links TRBV28 to TRBJ1-4; D remains unclear. Per the germline V gene, CDR1 is MDHEN and CDR2 is SYDVKM. This CDR3 comprises 15 residues. V lost 5 bases, J lost 11 bases, and 21 bases lay in between.

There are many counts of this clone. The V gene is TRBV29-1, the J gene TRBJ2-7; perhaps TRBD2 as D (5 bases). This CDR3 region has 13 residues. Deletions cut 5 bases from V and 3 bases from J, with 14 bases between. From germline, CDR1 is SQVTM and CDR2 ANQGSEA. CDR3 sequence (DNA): TGCAGCGTTCGGTCCTTTGAGGGCTACGAGCAGTACTTC. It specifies CSVRSFEGYEQYF.

The CDR3 DNA sequence: TGTGCCAGCAGCCAGGCCGGGGGGGACTATGGCTACACCTTC. It specifies CASSQAGGDYGYTF. The chain combines TRBV4-2 with TRBJ1-2; D perhaps matches TRBD1 (5 bases). Germline CDR1 reads LGHNA; CDR2 reads YNFKEQ. The V and J ends lost 3 bases and 3 bases respectively, with 11 bases between them. The CDR3 contains 14 residues.

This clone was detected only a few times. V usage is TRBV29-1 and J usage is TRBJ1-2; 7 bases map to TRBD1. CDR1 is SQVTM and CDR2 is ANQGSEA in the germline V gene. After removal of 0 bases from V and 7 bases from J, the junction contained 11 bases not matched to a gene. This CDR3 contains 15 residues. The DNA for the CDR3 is TGCAGCGTTGAAGATGGAACAGGGGTCGGAGCTGGCTACACCTTC. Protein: CSVEDGTGVGAGYTF.